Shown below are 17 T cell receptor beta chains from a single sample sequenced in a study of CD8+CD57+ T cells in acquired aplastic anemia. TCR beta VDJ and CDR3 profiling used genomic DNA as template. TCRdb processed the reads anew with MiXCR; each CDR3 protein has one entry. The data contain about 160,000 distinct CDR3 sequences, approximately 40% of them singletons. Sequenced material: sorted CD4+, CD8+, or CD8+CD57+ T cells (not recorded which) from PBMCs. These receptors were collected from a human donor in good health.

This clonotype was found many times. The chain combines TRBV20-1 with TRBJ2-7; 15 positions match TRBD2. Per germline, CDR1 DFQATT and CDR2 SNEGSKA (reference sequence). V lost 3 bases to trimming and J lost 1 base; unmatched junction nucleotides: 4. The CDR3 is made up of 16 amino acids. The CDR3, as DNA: TGCAGTGCTAGCGGGACTAGCGGGAGGTGGTCCTACGAGCAGTACTTC. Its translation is CSASGTSGRWSYEQYF.

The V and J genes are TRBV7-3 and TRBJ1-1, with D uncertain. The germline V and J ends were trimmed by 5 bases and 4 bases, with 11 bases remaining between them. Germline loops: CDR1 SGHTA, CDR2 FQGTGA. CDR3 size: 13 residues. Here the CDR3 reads CASSRSGTTEAFF. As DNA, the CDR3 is TGTGCCAGCAGCCGATCGGGTACCACTGAAGCTTTCTTT.

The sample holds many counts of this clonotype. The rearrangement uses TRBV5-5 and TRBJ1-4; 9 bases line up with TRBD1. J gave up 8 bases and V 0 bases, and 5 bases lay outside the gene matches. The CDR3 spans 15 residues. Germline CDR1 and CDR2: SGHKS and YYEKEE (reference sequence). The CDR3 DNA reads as TGTGCCAGCAGCTTGGCGGGACAGGGTTACGAAAAACTGTTTTTT. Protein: CASSLAGQGYEKLFF.

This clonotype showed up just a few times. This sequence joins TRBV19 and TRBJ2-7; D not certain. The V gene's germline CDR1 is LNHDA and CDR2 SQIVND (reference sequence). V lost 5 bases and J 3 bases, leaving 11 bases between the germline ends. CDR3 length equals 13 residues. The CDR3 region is CASSRTPGYEQYF. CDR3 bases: TGTGCCAGTAGTCGGACGCCGGGCTACGAGCAGTACTTC.

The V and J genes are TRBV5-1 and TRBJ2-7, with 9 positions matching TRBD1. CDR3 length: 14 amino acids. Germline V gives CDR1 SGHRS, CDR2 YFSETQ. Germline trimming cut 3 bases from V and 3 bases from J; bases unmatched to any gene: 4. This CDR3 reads CASSSRDRDYEQYF. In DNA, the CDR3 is TGCGCCAGCAGCTCCCGGGACAGGGACTACGAGCAGTACTTC.

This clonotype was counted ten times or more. In DNA, the CDR3 is TGTGCCAGCAGTTGGGGGTGGGGAACTGAAGCTTTCTTT. It yields the protein CASSWGWGTEAFF. V gene TRBV12-3 or TRBV12-4 combines with J gene TRBJ1-1; possible D gene TRBD1, 5 bases. This CDR3 comprises 13 residues. The germline V and J ends were trimmed by 4 bases and 5 bases, with 11 bases remaining between them.

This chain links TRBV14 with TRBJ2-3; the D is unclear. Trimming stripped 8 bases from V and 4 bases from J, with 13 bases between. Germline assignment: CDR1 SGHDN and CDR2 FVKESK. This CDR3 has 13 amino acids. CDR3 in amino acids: CASYRTLADTQYF. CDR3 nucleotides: TGTGCCAGCTACCGGACGTTGGCAGATACGCAGTATTTT. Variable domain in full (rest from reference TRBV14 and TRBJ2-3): EAGVTQFPSHSVIEKGQTVTLRCDPISGHDNLYWYRRVMGKEIKFLLHFVKESKQDESGMPNNRFLAERTGGTYSTLKVQPAELEDSGVYFCASYRTLADTQYFGPGTRLTVL.

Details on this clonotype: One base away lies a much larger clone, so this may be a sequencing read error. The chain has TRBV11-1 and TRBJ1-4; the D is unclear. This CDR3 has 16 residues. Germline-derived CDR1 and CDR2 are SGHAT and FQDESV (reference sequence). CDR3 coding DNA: TGTGCCAGCAGCTTAGCTCAGGTTGCAACTAATGAAAATCTGTTTTTT. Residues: CASSLAQVATNENLFF. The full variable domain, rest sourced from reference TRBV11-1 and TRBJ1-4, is EAEVAQSPRYKITEKSQAVAFWCDPISGHATLYWYRQILGQGPELLVQFQDESVVDDSQLPKDRFSAERLKGVDSTLKIQPAELGDSAMYLCASSLAQVATNENLFFGSGTQLSVL.

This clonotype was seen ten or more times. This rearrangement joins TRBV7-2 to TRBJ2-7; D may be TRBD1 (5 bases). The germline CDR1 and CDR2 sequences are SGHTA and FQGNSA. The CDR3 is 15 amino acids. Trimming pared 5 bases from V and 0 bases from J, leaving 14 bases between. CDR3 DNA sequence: TGTGCCAGCAGCCCACACAGGTTCGGCTCCTACGAGCAGTACTTC. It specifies CASSPHRFGSYEQYF.

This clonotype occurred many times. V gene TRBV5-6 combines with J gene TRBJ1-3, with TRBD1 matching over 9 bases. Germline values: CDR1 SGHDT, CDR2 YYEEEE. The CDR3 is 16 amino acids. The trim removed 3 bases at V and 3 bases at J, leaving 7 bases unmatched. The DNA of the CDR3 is TGTGCCAGCAGCTCTTTACAGGGGGCCGTTGGAAACACCATATATTTT. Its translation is CASSSLQGAVGNTIYF.

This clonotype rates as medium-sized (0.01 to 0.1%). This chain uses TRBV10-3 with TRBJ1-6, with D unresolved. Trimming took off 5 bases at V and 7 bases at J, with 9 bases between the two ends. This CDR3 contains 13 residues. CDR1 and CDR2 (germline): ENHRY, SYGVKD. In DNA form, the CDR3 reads TGTGCCATCAGTTCCTATCTAAATTCACCCCTCCACTTT. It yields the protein CAISSYLNSPLHF.

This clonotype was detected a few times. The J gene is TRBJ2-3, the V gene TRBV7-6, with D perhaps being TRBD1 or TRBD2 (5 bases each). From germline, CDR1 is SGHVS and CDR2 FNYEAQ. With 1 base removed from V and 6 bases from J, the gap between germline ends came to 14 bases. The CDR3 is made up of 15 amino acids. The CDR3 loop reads CASSLGPGRGDTQYF. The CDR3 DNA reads TGTGCCAGCAGCTTAGGACCGGGGCGAGGGGATACGCAGTATTTT.

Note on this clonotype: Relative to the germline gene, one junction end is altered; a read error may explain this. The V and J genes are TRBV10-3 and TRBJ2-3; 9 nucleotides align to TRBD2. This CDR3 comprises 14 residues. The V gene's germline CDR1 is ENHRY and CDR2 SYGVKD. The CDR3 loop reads CAIRGGTSRDTQYF. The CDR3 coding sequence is TGTGCCATCAGGGGGGGGACTAGCAGAGATACGCAGTATTTT.

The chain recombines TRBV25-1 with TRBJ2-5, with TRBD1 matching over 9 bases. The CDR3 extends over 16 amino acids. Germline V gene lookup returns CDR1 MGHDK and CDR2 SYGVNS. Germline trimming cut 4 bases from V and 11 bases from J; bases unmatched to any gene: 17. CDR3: CASSGSRDRETVEQYF. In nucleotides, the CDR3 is TGTGCCAGCAGTGGGTCCCGGGACAGGGAGACGGTGGAGCAGTACTTC.

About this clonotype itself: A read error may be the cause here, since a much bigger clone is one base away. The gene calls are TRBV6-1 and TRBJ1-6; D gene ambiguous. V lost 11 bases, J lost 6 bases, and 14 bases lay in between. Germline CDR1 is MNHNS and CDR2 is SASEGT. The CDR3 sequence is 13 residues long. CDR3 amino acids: CACNGLFNSPLHF. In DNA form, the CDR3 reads TGTGCCTGCAACGGACTTTTTAATTCACCCCTCCACTTT.

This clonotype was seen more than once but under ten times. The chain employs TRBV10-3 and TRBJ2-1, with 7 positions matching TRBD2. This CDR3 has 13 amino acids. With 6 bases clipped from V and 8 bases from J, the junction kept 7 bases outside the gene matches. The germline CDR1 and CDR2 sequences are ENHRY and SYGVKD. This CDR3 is CAIRFSGLDEQFF. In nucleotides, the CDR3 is TGTGCCATCAGGTTTAGCGGGTTGGATGAGCAGTTCTTC.

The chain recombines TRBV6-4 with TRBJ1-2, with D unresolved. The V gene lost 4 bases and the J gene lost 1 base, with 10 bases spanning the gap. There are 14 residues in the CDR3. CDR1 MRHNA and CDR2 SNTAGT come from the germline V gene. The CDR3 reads CASSVGIGNYGYTF. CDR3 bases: TGTGCCAGCAGTGTAGGGATTGGTAACTATGGCTACACCTTC.